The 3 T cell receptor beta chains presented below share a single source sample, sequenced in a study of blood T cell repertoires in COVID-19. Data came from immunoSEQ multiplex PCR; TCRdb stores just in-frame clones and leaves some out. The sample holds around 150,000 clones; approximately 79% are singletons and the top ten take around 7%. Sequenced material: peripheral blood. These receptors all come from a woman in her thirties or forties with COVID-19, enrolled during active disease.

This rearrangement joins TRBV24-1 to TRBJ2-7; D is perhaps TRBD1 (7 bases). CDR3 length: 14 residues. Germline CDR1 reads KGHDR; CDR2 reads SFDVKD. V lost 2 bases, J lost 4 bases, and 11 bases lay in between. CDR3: CATSDSAGQYEQYF. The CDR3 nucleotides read TGTGCCACCAGTGATTCGGCGGGACAGTACGAGCAGTACTTC.

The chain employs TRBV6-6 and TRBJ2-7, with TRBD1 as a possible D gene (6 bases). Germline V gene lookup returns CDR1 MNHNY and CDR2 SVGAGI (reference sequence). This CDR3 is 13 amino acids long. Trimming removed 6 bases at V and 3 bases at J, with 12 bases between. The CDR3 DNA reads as TGTGCCAGCAGCCGATCACAGGGCTACGAGCAGTACTTC. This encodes CASSRSQGYEQYF.

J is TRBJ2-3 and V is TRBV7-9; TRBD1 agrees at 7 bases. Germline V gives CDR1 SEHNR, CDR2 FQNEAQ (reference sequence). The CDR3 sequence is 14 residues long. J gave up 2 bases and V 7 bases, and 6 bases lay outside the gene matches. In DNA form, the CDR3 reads TGTGCCAGCACCAGGGACAGTAACACAGATACGCAGTATTTT. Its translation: CASTRDSNTDTQYF.